The T cell receptor beta chain under discussion was sequenced for a study of blood T cells in healthy people across ages. Combining a sample-barcoded 5' primer with a J-beta primer mix, a second PCR ran for about 7 to 11 cycles. TCRdb redid the calling of the 5' RACE reads with MiXCR, one entry per CDR3 protein. The sample yields 750,000 to 950,000 distinct CDR3 sequences, roughly 24% seen once. Comment on this clonotype: Its cognate antigen is unknown.

Study observations and caveats: More naive CD4+ cells and higher diversity were found in long-lived than in aged donors. The study could not conclusively compare naive and antigen-experienced cells, given its unsorted PBMCs.

CDR1 and CDR2 (germline): SEHNR, FQNEAQ (reference sequence). The germline V and J ends were trimmed by 7 bases and 5 bases, with 17 bases remaining between them. The CDR3 covers 14 residues. These sequences were also reported in another study, on T cells of mothers and their children.

This TCR was sampled from a boy between 10 and 17 years old in good health. What was sequenced was blood. The rearrangement uses TRBV7-9 and TRBJ1-1; no clear D. CDR3: CASTFSVGGTEAFF. CDR3 in DNA: TGTGCCAGCACCTTCTCTGTCGGTGGGACTGAAGCTTTCTTT.